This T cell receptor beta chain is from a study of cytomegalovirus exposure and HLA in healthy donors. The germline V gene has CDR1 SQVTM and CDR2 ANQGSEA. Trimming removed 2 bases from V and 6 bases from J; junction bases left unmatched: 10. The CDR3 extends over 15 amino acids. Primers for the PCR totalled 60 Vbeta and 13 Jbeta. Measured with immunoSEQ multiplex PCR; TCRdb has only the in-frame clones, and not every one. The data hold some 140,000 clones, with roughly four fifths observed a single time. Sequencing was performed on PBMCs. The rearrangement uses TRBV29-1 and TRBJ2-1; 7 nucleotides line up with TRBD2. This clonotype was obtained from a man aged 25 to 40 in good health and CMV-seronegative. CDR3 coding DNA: TGCAGCGTTGAAACTCTAGCGGTAGGCACCAATGAGCAGTTCTTC. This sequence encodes CSVETLAVGTNEQFF.